Given below is one T cell receptor (beta chain) in context. The antigen is unknown. The time point denotes: persistent/refractory GD, antithyroid drugs over 5 years with positive TRAb. Making the TCR library involved RNA that had been extracted from PBMCs. The data stem from a study of regulatory T cells in long-lasting Graves disease. General study findings and limits: Tissue studied was limited to peripheral blood, excluding thyroid tissue.

Arm-PCR of CDR3 regions and iRepertoire HTBI primers were used to build TCR beta libraries. TCRdb re-called the multiplex PCR reads through MiXCR, storing one row per CDR3 protein. The data hold around 460,000 distinct CDR3 sequences, with 20% to 25% observed a single time. CDR1 and CDR2 (germline): DFQATT, SNEGSKA (reference sequence). There are 15 residues in the CDR3. With V trimmed by 4 bases and J by 4 bases, 7 bases remained unmatched. This chain joins TRBV20-1 and TRBJ2-2, with 9 bases that match TRBD2. The specimen was peripheral blood mononuclear cells (PBMCs), collected when the disease was refractory, from a patient treated with antithyroid drugs. The TCR originated in a female donor with Graves disease. The CDR3 coding sequence is TGCAGTGCTATGGTAGCGGGAGTATTCACCGGGGAGCTGTTTTTT. This gives the protein CSAMVAGVFTGELFF.